This T cell receptor (beta chain) was profiled in a study of blood T cell repertoires in COVID-19. Study at large: Samples taken during acute and convalescent COVID-19 were collected in the United States, Italy and Spain. In each case, the material was cDNA or gDNA derived from T cells, B-cell-depleted T cells, or PBMCs.

A remark on this clone: At one end, the junction sequence differs from germline, possibly due to a read error.

Authors' data handling: Researchers report that nucleated cell counts were estimated from reference gene primer amplification. Measured with immunoSEQ multiplex PCR; TCRdb has only the in-frame clones, and not every one. V, J and clone size are those of that table, while D and trimming were read from the DNA. The sample includes tens of thousands of clones, 82% seen only once; the top ten take 3.5% to 5%. This CDR3 region has 14 residues. CDR1 and CDR2 from the germline V gene are MNHNS and SASEGT. The clonotype was recovered from a woman in her sixties with acute or convalescent COVID-19. The sequenced sample consisted of peripheral blood. The chain carries TRBV6-1 and TRBJ1-1; 9 positions agree with TRBD1. CDR3 nucleotides: TGTGCCAGCGGTGAACGGGACAGGGTTCCTGAAGCTTTCTTT. This translates into CASGERDRVPEAFF.